Below are 15 T cell receptor beta chains sequenced from a single sample in a study of T cells in Graves' hyperthyroidism and ophthalmopathy. Template material for amplifying TCR beta CDR3 regions consisted of RNA transcripts. RT-PCR in the first round (using the HTBI primer set) targeted the TCR CDR3. TCRdb processed the multiplex PCR reads anew with MiXCR; each CDR3 protein has one entry. Among some 600,000 distinct CDR3 sequences, approximately 15% were seen once, and the ten largest hold 5.8%. Source material: blood. All receptors come from a woman in her 30s with Graves' hyperthyroidism that later progressed to Graves' ophthalmopathy.

This clonotype was seen more than once but under ten times. The chain recombines TRBV15 with TRBJ2-1; TRBD1 might be the D (5 bases). Germline V gene lookup returns CDR1 LNHNV and CDR2 YYDKDF (reference sequence). Trimming removed 5 bases from V and 7 bases from J, with 12 bases in between. The CDR3 consists of 13 residues. The DNA for the CDR3 is TGTGCCACCAGCCACCGGGCAGGGAATGAGCAGTTCTTC. Translating gives CATSHRAGNEQFF.

Turning to this clonotype: This may be a read error: a much more frequent sequence differs by one nucleotide. V is TRBV5-1 and J is TRBJ2-7; D is uncertain. Germline loops: CDR1 SGHRS, CDR2 YFSETQ. The CDR3 sequence is 13 residues long. V lost 6 bases and J 1 base, leaving 11 bases between the germline ends. CDR3 protein: CASILYGSYEQYF. CDR3 coding DNA: TGCGCCAGCATTCTCTACGGTTCCTACGAGCAGTACTTC.

The gene calls are TRBV11-2 and TRBJ1-2; 7 bases are shared with TRBD1. This CDR3 is built from 15 residues. V shed 5 bases and J 10 bases; nucleotides not matched to a gene: 16. The germline V gene encodes CDR1 SGHAT and CDR2 FQNNGV. This CDR3 is CASSPLRTGFFFYTF. The CDR3 nucleotides read TGTGCCAGCAGCCCCCTCCGGACAGGTTTTTTCTTCTACACCTTC.

Ten or more counts support this clonotype. The rearrangement joins TRBV9 to TRBJ2-7, with a possible D match to TRBD2 (6 bases). Trimming removed 0 bases at V and 2 bases at J, with 12 bases between. This CDR3 region has 15 residues. From germline, CDR1 is SGDLS and CDR2 YYNGEE. The CDR3 region is CASSVEGGDTYEQYF. The CDR3 DNA reads as TGTGCCAGCAGCGTAGAGGGAGGAGATACCTACGAGCAGTACTTC.

At least ten counts were recorded for this clonotype. The chain is built from TRBV20-1 and TRBJ2-5; 7 nucleotides agree with TRBD2. V gave up 4 bases and J gave up 5 bases; unmatched junction bases: 13. The CDR3 has 15 residues. Germline-derived CDR1 and CDR2 are DFQATT and SNEGSKA (reference sequence). The CDR3 DNA reads TGCAGTGCTAACCCTCTCCTAGCGGAGGGGGAGACCCAGTACTTC. Protein sequence: CSANPLLAEGETQYF.

This clonotype was counted a few times. This chain uses TRBV4-1 with TRBJ2-1; D is ambiguous. Germline-derived CDR1 and CDR2 are MGHRA and YSYEKL. This CDR3 is built from 12 residues. V dropped 0 bases and J dropped 15 bases, with 12 bases sitting between them. CDR3 amino acids: CASSQDHEDPFF. As DNA, the CDR3 is TGCGCCAGCAGCCAAGATCACGAGGACCCGTTCTTC.

This chain connects TRBV12-3 or TRBV12-4 to TRBJ2-3; 11 positions agree with TRBD2. The length of the CDR3 is 15 residues. V shed 1 base, J shed 6 bases, and the junction held 3 bases outside the gene matches. CDR3 loop: CASSLVPSGRDTQYF. The CDR3 bases are TGTGCCAGCAGTTTAGTCCCTAGCGGGAGGGATACGCAGTATTTT.

This clonotype was counted only a few times. The chain has TRBV19 and TRBJ1-4; maybe TRBD1 (6 bases). Germline values: CDR1 LNHDA, CDR2 SQIVND (reference sequence). This CDR3 region has 14 residues. V gave up 7 bases and J gave up 5 bases, with 14 bases separating them. The CDR3 nucleotides are TGTGCCAGTAATCCCGGGGGCCACAATGAAAAACTGTTTTTT. This codes for CASNPGGHNEKLFF.

This clonotype was found many times. V gene TRBV3-1 combines with J gene TRBJ2-7; 11 bases map to TRBD2. CDR3 length: 15 amino acids. Germline CDR1 reads LGHDT; CDR2 reads YNNKEL (reference sequence). V lost 2 bases, J lost 3 bases, and 3 bases stayed unmatched. CDR3 sequence (DNA): TGTGCCAGCAGCCAACAACTAGCGGGAGACTACGAGCAGTACTTC. As protein: CASSQQLAGDYEQYF.

CDR3 nucleotide sequence: TGTGCCAGCAGCCCGGGACAGAAGTCAGATACGCAGTATTTT. It is translated as CASSPGQKSDTQYF. J is TRBJ2-3 and V is TRBV11-1, with 7 bases identical to TRBD1. V was pared by 5 bases and J by 4 bases, with 6 bases of the junction left unmatched. Germline V gene sequence: CDR1 SGHAT, CDR2 FQDESV (reference sequence). This CDR3 has 14 residues.

The V and J genes are TRBV6-6 and TRBJ2-1, with 10 bases matching TRBD2. CDR3 length: 16 amino acids. J gave up 3 bases and V 1 base, and 3 bases lay outside the gene matches. CDR1 MNHNY and CDR2 SVGAGI come from the germline V gene (reference sequence). In DNA, the CDR3 is TGTGCCAGCAGTTACTTAAGGACTAGCGGCTACAATGAGCAGTTCTTC. It codes for CASSYLRTSGYNEQFF.

This clonotype turned up a few times. A much larger clone is a single base away; this may be a read error. The chain employs TRBV30 and TRBJ1-5; D is uncertain. The germline CDR1 and CDR2 sequences are GTSNPN and SVGIG (reference sequence). The CDR3 consists of 15 residues. The CDR3 sequence is CAWSVGVLENRPQHF. CDR3 DNA: TGTGCCTGGAGTGTAGGAGTTCTCGAGAATCGGCCCCAGCATTTT.

This clonotype was seen a handful of times. The rearrangement joins TRBV24-1 to TRBJ2-7, with D possibly TRBD1 on 5 matching bases. CDR3 length: 14 residues. The germline V and J ends were trimmed by 7 bases and 5 bases, with 17 bases remaining between them. Germline lookup yields CDR1 KGHDR and CDR2 SFDVKD. This chain's CDR3 is CATRSGLGTDEQYF. The CDR3, as DNA: TGTGCCACCAGATCAGGGTTAGGAACGGACGAGCAGTACTTC.

This clonotype was seen many times. V is TRBV14 and J is TRBJ2-7; TRBD1 is a possible D gene (6 bases). This CDR3 contains 16 residues. The V gene lost 1 base and the J gene lost 0 bases, with 13 bases spanning the gap. The germline gives CDR1 SGHDN, CDR2 FVKESK. In DNA form, the CDR3 reads TGTGCCAGCAGCCAAGCCATGGGGGCCAGCTCCTACGAGCAGTACTTC. Protein: CASSQAMGASSYEQYF.

This clonotype was seen many times. V usage is TRBV10-3 and J usage is TRBJ2-1, with 7 positions matching TRBD2. V lost 4 bases and J lost 0; bases outside the gene matches: 6. The CDR3 extends over 16 amino acids. Germline V lookup: CDR1 ENHRY, CDR2 SYGVKD. CDR3 bases: TGTGCCATCAGTGTTGGGGGAGGGTCCTCCTACAATGAGCAGTTCTTC. Its protein is CAISVGGGSSYNEQFF.